This T cell receptor (beta chain) was found in a study of cytomegalovirus exposure and HLA in healthy donors. With 5 bases clipped from V and 4 bases from J, the junction kept 7 bases outside the gene matches. CDR1 and CDR2 from the germline V gene are SGHTA and FQGNSA. The CDR3 loop spans 15 amino acids. The study ran its PCR with 60 Vbeta and 13 Jbeta primers. Clones were read by immunoSEQ multiplex PCR, and TCRdb kept only the in-frame ones, dropping some. Of 55,000 to 70,000 clones in the sample, 80% were seen once. The J gene is TRBJ2-1, the V gene TRBV7-2, with 8 bases aligning to TRBD1. This TCR was recovered from a woman aged 35 to 49 in good health and CMV-seronegative. Sequences were obtained from PBMCs. The CDR3 sequence: CASSARQGPYNEQFF. CDR3 nucleotides: TGTGCCAGCAGCGCCAGACAGGGGCCTTACAATGAGCAGTTCTTC.